The count of the clone carrying this TCR beta chain is one. This specimen belongs to a study of blood T cell repertoires in COVID-19. Study summary: The analysed material was cDNA or gDNA that came from T cells, B-cell-depleted T cells, or PBMCs.

V was clipped by 4 bases and J by 0 bases, with 11 bases between them. Germline V gene sequence: CDR1 LGHDT, CDR2 YNNKEL (reference sequence). CDR3 length: 15 residues. Method: immunoSEQ multiplex PCR; TCRdb's copy keeps in-frame clones and lacks some. The table records 120,000 or so clones, 83% of them present only once. Specimen: peripheral blood. V gene TRBV3-1 (or the pseudogene TRBV3-2) combines with J gene TRBJ2-3; D is uncertain. The TCR sequence derives from a man older than 75 with active or convalescent COVID-19. CDR3 residues: CASSPGGSSTDTQYF. The CDR3 DNA is TGTGCCAGCAGCCCCGGCGGCTCTAGCACAGATACGCAGTATTTT.